The rows below give T cell receptor beta chains drawn from one sample of a study of control samples from healthy donors and cancer patients. TCRdb's copy holds only in-frame clones and misses some; the assay was immunoSEQ multiplex PCR. The sample lists roughly 100,000 clones, 70% to 90% occurring once. The sample consisted of blood. These receptors were collected from a man aged 25 to 40 in good health. Both conserved end residues are trimmed from each CDR3. Fields, in order: clone size, J gene, V gene, D gene, CDR3 protein. D genes are given only for firm matches. Expanded clones get a size class; other rows say once, few or many, or leave the size out.

size: .
J: TRBJ1-2
V: TRBV24-1
D: TRBD1
CDR3: ATSGPRDRGPGNYGYT

size: .
J: TRBJ2-1
V: TRBV15
D: .
CDR3: ATSSLRNEQF

size: once
J: TRBJ1-1
V: TRBV19
D: .
CDR3: ASSGAVNTKAF

size: .
J: TRBJ1-2
V: TRBV13
D: TRBD1
CDR3: ASSNRGYGYT

size: .
J: TRBJ2-7
V: TRBV4-1
D: TRBD2
CDR3: ASSQGGGSSYEQY

size: .
J: TRBJ1-6
V: TRBV11-1
D: .
CDR3: ASSRGRNSNSPLH

size: .
J: TRBJ2-1
V: TRBV7-9
D: TRBD2
CDR3: ASSASGGFYNEQF

size: once
J: TRBJ2-6
V: TRBV6-6
D: .
CDR3: ASSYSNSGANVLT

size: .
J: TRBJ1-1
V: TRBV6-2/TRBV6-3
D: TRBD1
CDR3: ASSVTGTGEAF

size: .
J: TRBJ2-1
V: TRBV28
D: TRBD2
CDR3: ASTTAGGLSSYNEQF

size: .
J: TRBJ2-1
V: TRBV5-1
D: TRBD2
CDR3: ASSLIWGGLAPDNEQF

size: once
J: TRBJ1-2
V: TRBV28
D: .
CDR3: ASSSNYGYT

size: .
J: TRBJ2-1
V: TRBV12-3/TRBV12-4
D: TRBD2
CDR3: ASSFDKREKQF

size: .
J: TRBJ1-1
V: TRBV19
D: .
CDR3: ASSVTGNTEAF

size: .
J: TRBJ1-2
V: TRBV5-4
D: .
CDR3: ASSPDLGARGYT

size: .
J: TRBJ1-4
V: TRBV16
D: .
CDR3: ASSQSSGEKLF

size: .
J: TRBJ2-7
V: TRBV7-9
D: .
CDR3: ASSLSRFYEQY

size: .
J: TRBJ2-2
V: TRBV19
D: .
CDR3: ASTKTGELF

size: .
J: TRBJ2-7
V: TRBV18
D: TRBD1
CDR3: ASSPGQGRSGHEQY

size: .
J: TRBJ2-3
V: TRBV5-4
D: TRBD2
CDR3: ASRAGGSTDTQY

size: .
J: TRBJ1-1
V: TRBV5-8
D: .
CDR3: ASSSRQYTEAF

size: few
J: TRBJ2-5
V: TRBV5-4
D: TRBD1
CDR3: ASSSRDRPREETQY

size: .
J: TRBJ2-3
V: TRBV27
D: TRBD2
CDR3: ATGVAGADTQY

size: .
J: TRBJ1-4
V: TRBV5-5
D: .
CDR3: ASSFGLMDEKLF

size: .
J: TRBJ2-4
V: TRBV11-3
D: TRBD1
CDR3: ASSQGTGGPQNIQY

size: .
J: TRBJ1-1
V: TRBV5-1
D: TRBD1
CDR3: ASSLARTGANTEAF

size: .
J: TRBJ1-1
V: TRBV30
D: .
CDR3: AWSIPGMNTEAF

size: once
J: TRBJ1-5
V: TRBV19
D: .
CDR3: ASSIVQHRVQGFINQPQH

size: few
J: TRBJ1-5
V: TRBV4-3
D: TRBD1
CDR3: ASSPTQGVGNQPQH

size: .
J: TRBJ1-3
V: TRBV19
D: .
CDR3: ATQGDVGGNTIY

size: .
J: TRBJ2-7
V: TRBV6-5
D: .
CDR3: ASSYSLGAYEQY

size: .
J: TRBJ1-1
V: TRBV11-3
D: TRBD1
CDR3: ASITIGQGRRGTEAF

size: .
J: TRBJ1-3
V: TRBV5-6
D: .
CDR3: ASSLVGVGAGNTIY

size: .
J: TRBJ2-1
V: TRBV7-9
D: .
CDR3: ASSLAHGNEQF

size: few
J: TRBJ2-5
V: TRBV5-8
D: .
CDR3: ASSLTGQNQETQY

size: .
J: TRBJ2-1
V: TRBV7-9
D: TRBD2
CDR3: AVGTSGDYNEQF

size: .
J: TRBJ2-7
V: TRBV28
D: .
CDR3: ASSQTDHPPFSYEQY

size: .
J: TRBJ1-1
V: TRBV19
D: .
CDR3: ATGTVLNTEAF

size: .
J: TRBJ2-5
V: TRBV7-9
D: .
CDR3: ASSLTEIQETQY

size: once
J: TRBJ1-4
V: TRBV10-3
D: .
CDR3: AIGEGPNEKLF

size: once
J: TRBJ1-3
V: TRBV7-3
D: .
CDR3: ASSSLGAASGNTIY

size: .
J: TRBJ2-2
V: TRBV6-4
D: .
CDR3: ASSDHCTVTGSGAATGELF

size: few
J: TRBJ1-1
V: TRBV28
D: .
CDR3: ASSPPMGGTEAF

size: .
J: TRBJ2-3
V: TRBV28
D: .
CDR3: ASSFEEWDSTDTQY

size: .
J: TRBJ2-3
V: TRBV11-2
D: TRBD2
CDR3: ASSFDRGRFTDTQY

size: once
J: TRBJ2-1
V: TRBV4-1
D: TRBD2
CDR3: ASSQDPLAGGYNEQF

size: .
J: TRBJ2-3
V: TRBV7-9
D: TRBD2
CDR3: ASSGGTSGSTDTQY

size: .
J: TRBJ2-2
V: TRBV2
D: .
CDR3: ASSVRGGVVGTGELF

size: .
J: TRBJ1-1
V: TRBV13
D: .
CDR3: ASGAGGINTEAF

size: .
J: TRBJ1-1
V: TRBV11-2
D: .
CDR3: ASSLDIRTEAF

size: once
J: TRBJ2-5
V: TRBV4-1
D: TRBD1
CDR3: ASSQAPDRADQETQY

size: .
J: TRBJ2-3
V: TRBV7-9
D: .
CDR3: ASSPLDTSTDTQY

size: .
J: TRBJ1-4
V: TRBV30
D: .
CDR3: AWARVLDEKLF

size: once
J: TRBJ1-1
V: TRBV5-1
D: .
CDR3: ASSRNSNTEAF

size: few
J: TRBJ2-1
V: TRBV12-5
D: .
CDR3: ASGLVLEGNNEQF

size: .
J: TRBJ1-6
V: TRBV5-4
D: TRBD1
CDR3: ASSLTTGGTDLH

size: .
J: TRBJ1-5
V: TRBV4-1
D: .
CDR3: ASSQEDLLNQPQH